This T cell receptor beta chain stems from a study of control samples from healthy donors and cancer patients. Produced via immunoSEQ multiplex PCR; TCRdb's table is partial and in-frame only. In all, the sample yields about 190,000 clones. The TCR sequence derives from a woman aged 25 to 39 in good health. The sample comprised blood.

CDR3 loop: CASSYLDSLDSPLHF. As DNA, the CDR3 is TGTGCCAGCAGTTACTTGGACTCTCTCGATTCACCCCTCCACTTT. V and J are TRBV27 and TRBJ1-6; D is unclear. The CDR3 length is 15 residues. Germline V gene sequence: CDR1 MNHEY, CDR2 SMNVEV (reference sequence). V lost 4 bases and J lost 8, with 15 bases in between.